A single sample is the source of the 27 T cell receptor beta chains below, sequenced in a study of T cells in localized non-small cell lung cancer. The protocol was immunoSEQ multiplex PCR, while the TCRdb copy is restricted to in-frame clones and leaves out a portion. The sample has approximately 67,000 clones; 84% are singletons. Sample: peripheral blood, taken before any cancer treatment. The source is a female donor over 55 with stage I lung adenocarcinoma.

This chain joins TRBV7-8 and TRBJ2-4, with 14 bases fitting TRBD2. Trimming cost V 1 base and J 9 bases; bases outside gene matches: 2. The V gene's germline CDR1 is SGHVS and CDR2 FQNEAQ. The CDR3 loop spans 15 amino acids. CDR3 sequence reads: CASSLGLAGGSIQYF. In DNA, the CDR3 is TGTGCCAGCAGCTTAGGACTAGCGGGAGGGTCCATTCAGTACTTC.

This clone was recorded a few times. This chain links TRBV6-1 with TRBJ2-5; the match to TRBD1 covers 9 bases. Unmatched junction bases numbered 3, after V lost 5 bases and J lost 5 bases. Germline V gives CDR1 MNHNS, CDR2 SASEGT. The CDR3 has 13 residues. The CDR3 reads CASSRDRDETQYF. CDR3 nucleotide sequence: TGTGCCAGCAGTCGGGACAGGGACGAGACCCAGTACTTC.

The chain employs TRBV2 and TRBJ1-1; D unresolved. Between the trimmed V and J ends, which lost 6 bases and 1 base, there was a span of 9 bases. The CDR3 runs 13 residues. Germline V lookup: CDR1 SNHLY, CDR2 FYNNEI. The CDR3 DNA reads TGTGCCAGCAGCGCCCAGACGAACACTGAAGCTTTCTTT. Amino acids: CASSAQTNTEAFF.

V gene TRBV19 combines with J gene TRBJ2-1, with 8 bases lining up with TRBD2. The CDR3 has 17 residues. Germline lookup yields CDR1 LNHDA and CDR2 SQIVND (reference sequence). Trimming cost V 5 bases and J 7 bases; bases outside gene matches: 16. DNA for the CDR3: TGTGCCAGTAGTCGGGGTAGCGGGGCCGGGGGCTTTAATGAGCAGTTCTTC. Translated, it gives CASSRGSGAGGFNEQFF.

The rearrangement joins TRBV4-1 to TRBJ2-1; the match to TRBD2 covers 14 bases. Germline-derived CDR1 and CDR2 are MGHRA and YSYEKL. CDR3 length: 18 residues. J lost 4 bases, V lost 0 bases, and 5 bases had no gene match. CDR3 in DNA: TGCGCCAGCAGCCAAGATACGGGGACTAGCGGGAGATACAATGAGCAGTTCTTC. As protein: CASSQDTGTSGRYNEQFF.

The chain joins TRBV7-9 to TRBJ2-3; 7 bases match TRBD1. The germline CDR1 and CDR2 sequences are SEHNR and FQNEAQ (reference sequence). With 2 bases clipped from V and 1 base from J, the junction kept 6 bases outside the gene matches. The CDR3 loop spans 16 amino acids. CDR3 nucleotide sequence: TGTGCCAGCAGCTTATCTGGACAGGTCCGCACAGATACGCAGTATTTT. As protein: CASSLSGQVRTDTQYF.

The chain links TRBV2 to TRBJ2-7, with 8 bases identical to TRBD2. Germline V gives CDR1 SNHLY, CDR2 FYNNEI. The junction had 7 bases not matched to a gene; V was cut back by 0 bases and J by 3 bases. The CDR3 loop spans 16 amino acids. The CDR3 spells CASSEALTSGYYEQYF. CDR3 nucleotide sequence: TGTGCCAGCAGTGAAGCGCTCACTAGCGGTTACTACGAGCAGTACTTC. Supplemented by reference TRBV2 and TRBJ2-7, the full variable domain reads EPEVTQTPSHQVTQMGQEVILRCVPISNHLYFYWYRQILGQKVEFLVSFYNNEISEKSEIFDDQFSVERPDGSNFTLKIRSTKLEDSAMYFCASSEALTSGYYEQYFGPGTRLTVT.

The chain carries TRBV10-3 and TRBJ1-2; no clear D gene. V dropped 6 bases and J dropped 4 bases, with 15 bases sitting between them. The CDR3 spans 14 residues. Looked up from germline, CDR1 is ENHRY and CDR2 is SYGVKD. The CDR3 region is CAISPESLGYGYTF. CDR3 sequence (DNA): TGTGCCATCAGCCCTGAGTCCCTGGGCTATGGCTACACCTTC.

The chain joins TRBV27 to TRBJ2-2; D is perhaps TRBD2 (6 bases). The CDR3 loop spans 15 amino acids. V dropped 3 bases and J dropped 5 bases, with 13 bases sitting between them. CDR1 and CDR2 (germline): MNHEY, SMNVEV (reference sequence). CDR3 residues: CASSLGRSSTGELFF. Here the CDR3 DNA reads TGTGCCAGCAGTTTGGGGAGGAGTTCTACCGGGGAGCTGTTTTTT.

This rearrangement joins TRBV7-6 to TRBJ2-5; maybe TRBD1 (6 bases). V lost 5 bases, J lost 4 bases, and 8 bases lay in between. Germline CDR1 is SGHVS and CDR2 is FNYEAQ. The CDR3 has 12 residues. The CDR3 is CASSPRGETQYF. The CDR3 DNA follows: TGTGCCAGCAGCCCCAGGGGAGAGACCCAGTACTTC.

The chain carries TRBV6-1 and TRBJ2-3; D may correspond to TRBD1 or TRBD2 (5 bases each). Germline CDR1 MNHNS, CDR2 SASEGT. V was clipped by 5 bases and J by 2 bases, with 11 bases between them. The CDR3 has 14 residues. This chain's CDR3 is CASSLPGPTDTQYF. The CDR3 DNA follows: TGTGCCAGCAGTTTACCGGGGCCCACAGATACGCAGTATTTT.

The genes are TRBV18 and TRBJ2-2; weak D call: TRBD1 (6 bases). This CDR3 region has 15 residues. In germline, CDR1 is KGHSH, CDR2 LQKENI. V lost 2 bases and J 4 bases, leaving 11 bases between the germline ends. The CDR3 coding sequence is TGTGCCAGCTCACCATCCCAGGGGTCCACCGGGGAGCTGTTTTTT. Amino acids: CASSPSQGSTGELFF.

The CDR3 protein is CASSLGQKTGNTIYF. The CDR3 nucleotides read TGTGCCAGTAGTTTGGGACAGAAGACTGGAAACACCATATATTTT. The chain combines TRBV19 with TRBJ1-3; TRBD1 aligns across 7 bases. The CDR3 sequence is 15 residues long. Germline assignment: CDR1 LNHDA and CDR2 SQIVND (reference sequence). Trimming took 5 bases from V and 2 from J; bases not matched to a gene: 6.

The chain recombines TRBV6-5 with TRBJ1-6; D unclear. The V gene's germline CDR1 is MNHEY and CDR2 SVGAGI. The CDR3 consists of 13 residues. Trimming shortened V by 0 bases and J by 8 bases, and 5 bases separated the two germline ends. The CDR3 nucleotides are TGTGCCAGCAGTTACTCTGAGGATTCACCCCTCCACTTT. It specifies CASSYSEDSPLHF.

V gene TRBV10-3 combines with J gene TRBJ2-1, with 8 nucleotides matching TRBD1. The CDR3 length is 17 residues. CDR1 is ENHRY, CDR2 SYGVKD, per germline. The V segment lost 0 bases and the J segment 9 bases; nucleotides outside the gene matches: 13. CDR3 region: CAISESWLGPGGTEQFF. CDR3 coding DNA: TGTGCCATCAGTGAGTCATGGTTGGGGCCAGGGGGCACTGAGCAGTTCTTC.

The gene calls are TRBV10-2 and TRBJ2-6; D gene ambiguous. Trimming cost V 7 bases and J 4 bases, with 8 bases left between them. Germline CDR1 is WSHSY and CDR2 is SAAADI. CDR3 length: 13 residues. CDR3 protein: CASTKGGANVLTF. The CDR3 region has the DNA TGCGCCAGCACCAAGGGAGGGGCCAACGTCCTGACTTTC.

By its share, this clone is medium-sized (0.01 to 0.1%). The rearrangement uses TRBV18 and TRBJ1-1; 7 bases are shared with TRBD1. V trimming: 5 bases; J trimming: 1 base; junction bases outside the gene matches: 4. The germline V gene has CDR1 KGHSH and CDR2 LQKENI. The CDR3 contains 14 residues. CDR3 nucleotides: TGTGCCAGCTCATCGGGACAGACGAACACTGAAGCTTTCTTT. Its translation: CASSSGQTNTEAFF.

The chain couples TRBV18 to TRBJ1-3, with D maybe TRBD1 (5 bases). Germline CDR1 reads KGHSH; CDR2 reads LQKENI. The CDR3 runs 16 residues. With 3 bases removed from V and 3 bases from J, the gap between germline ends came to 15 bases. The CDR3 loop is CASSPPGQKHGNTIYF. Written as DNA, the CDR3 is TGTGCCAGCTCACCTCCAGGGCAGAAACATGGAAACACCATATATTTT.

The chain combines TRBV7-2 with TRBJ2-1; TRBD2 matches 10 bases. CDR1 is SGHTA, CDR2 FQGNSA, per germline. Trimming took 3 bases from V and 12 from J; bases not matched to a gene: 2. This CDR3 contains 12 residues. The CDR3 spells CASSFRTSGQFF. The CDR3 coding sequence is TGTGCCAGCAGCTTCCGGACTAGCGGGCAGTTCTTC. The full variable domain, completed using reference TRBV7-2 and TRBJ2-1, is GAGVSQSPSNKVTEKGKDVELRCDPISGHTALYWYRQSLGQGLEFLIYFQGNSAPDKSGLPSDRFSAERTGGSVSTLTIQRTQQEDSAVYLCASSFRTSGQFFGPGTRLTVL.

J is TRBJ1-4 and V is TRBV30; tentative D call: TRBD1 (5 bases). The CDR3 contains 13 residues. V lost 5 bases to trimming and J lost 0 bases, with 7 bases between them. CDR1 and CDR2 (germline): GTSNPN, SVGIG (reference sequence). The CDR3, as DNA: TGTGCCTGGGACAGTGCAACTAATGAAAAACTGTTTTTT. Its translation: CAWDSATNEKLFF.

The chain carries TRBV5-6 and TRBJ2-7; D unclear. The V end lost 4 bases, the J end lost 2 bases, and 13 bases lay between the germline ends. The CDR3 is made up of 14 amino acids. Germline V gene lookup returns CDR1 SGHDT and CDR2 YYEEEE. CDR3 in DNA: TGTGCCAGCAGCCTCGGAGCCACCACCTACGAGCAGTACTTC. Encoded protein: CASSLGATTYEQYF.

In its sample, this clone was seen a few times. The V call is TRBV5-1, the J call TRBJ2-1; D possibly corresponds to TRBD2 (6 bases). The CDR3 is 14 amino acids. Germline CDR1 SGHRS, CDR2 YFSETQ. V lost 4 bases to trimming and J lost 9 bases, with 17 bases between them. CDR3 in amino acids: CASSPLASDAEQFF. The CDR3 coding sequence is TGCGCCAGCAGCCCGCTCGCTAGCGACGCTGAGCAGTTCTTC.

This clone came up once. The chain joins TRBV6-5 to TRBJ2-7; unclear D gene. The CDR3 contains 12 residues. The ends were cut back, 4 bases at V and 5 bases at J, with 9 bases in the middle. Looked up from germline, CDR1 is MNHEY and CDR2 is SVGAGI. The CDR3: CASSSPTHEQYF. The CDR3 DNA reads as TGTGCCAGCAGTTCCCCGACCCACGAGCAGTACTTC.

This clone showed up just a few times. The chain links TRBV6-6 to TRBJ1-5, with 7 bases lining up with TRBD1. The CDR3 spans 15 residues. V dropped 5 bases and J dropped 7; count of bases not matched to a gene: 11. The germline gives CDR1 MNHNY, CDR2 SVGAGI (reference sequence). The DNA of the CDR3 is TGTGCCAGCAGTGACGGGACAGCTCGGTGGCAGCCCCAGCATTTT. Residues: CASSDGTARWQPQHF.

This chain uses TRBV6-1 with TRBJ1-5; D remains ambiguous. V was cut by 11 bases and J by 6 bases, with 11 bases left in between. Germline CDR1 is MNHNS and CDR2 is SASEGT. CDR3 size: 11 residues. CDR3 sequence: CAGATGQPQHF. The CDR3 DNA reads TGTGCCGGTGCGACGGGTCAGCCCCAGCATTTT.

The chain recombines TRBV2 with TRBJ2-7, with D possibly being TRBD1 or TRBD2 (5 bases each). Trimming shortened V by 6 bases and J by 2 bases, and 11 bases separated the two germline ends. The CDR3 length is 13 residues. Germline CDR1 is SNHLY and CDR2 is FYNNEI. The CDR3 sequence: CASRGTVTYEQYF. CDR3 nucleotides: TGTGCCAGCAGGGGGACGGTCACCTACGAGCAGTACTTC.

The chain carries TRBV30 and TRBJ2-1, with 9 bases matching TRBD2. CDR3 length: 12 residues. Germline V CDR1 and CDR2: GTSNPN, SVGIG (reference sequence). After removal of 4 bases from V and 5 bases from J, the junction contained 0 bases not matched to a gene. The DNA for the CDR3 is TGTGCCTGGACTAGCGGGAACAATGAGCAGTTCTTC. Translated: CAWTSGNNEQFF.